The T cell receptor beta chain under discussion was sequenced for a study of shared clonotypes between healthy human individuals. Study overall: Aged 18 to 49, the donors were two women and three men.

Study observations and caveats: Investigators collected only blood, and repertoires in tissues likely differ. Compared with clonotypes that all four donors shared, non-shared clonotypes had lower generation probabilities.

Naive CD45RA+ and memory CD45RA-negative subsets were split from CD4+ cells. Comments on this clone: What it recognizes is unknown.

Germline V gene data show CDR1 as MNHNY and CDR2 as SVGAGI (reference sequence). The trim removed 6 bases at V and 6 bases at J, leaving 14 bases unmatched. The CDR3 is made up of 16 amino acids. The assay was immunoSEQ multiplex PCR, and TCRdb's table has in-frame clones only and misses some. The profile shows over a million clones, about 76% of them singletons. The source of this sequence is a man aged 18 to 29 in good health. The rearrangement uses TRBV6-6 and TRBJ2-1; TRBD1 matches 7 bases. The sample comprised memory CD4+ T cells sorted from blood. Subset described: CD45RA-negative fraction. CDR3 DNA sequence: TGTGCCAGCAGCCCACCTTACAGGGGAATCCCCAATGAGCAGTTCTTC. Its translation is CASSPPYRGIPNEQFF.